The 11 T cell receptor beta chains in this list originate from one sample, sequenced in a study of control samples from healthy donors and cancer patients. Only in-frame clones appear in the TCRdb table, and some are missing; sequencing was by immunoSEQ multiplex PCR. The sample consists of approximately 160,000 clones, roughly 94% of them appearing once. Sequenced input: blood. These receptors all come from a woman younger than 35 in good health.

This clone was recorded once. The V and J genes are TRBV27 and TRBJ2-3, with TRBD1 matching over 10 bases. The germline CDR1 and CDR2 sequences are MNHEY and SMNVEV (reference sequence). The CDR3 sequence is 16 residues long. The trim removed 6 bases at V and 5 bases at J, leaving 11 bases unmatched. The CDR3 spells CASRSPGTGAGDTQYF. CDR3 DNA sequence: TGTGCCAGCAGGTCACCCGGGACAGGGGCCGGAGATACGCAGTATTTT.

The rearrangement joins TRBV6-2 or TRBV6-3 to TRBJ1-2, with a possible D match to TRBD1 (5 bases). V was cut by 2 bases and J by 4 bases, with 14 bases left in between. The CDR3 has 15 amino acids. CDR1 is MNHEY and CDR2 is SVGEGT in the germline V gene. The CDR3 protein is CASSYTARQIYGYTF. CDR3 in DNA: TGTGCCAGCAGTTACACAGCTAGACAGATCTATGGCTACACCTTC.

This clone was found once. J is TRBJ2-1 and V is TRBV27, with 12 bases aligning to TRBD2. This CDR3 is built from 18 residues. Per the germline V gene, CDR1 is MNHEY and CDR2 is SMNVEV (reference sequence). The J segment lost 4 bases and the V segment lost 3 bases, leaving 10 bases of the junction unmatched. This chain's CDR3 is CASSFSGLAGLRYNEQFF. CDR3 DNA sequence: TGTGCCAGCAGTTTCTCCGGACTAGCGGGGCTAAGGTACAATGAGCAGTTCTTC.

The V call is TRBV5-8, the J call TRBJ1-1, with D possibly matching TRBD1 (6 bases). Germline loops: CDR1 SGHTS, CDR2 YDEGEE. V dropped 7 bases and J dropped 7 bases, with 17 bases sitting between them. This CDR3 comprises 13 residues. The CDR3 reads CASLVRRGYEAFF. The DNA of the CDR3 is TGTGCCAGCTTAGTGCGCAGGGGCTATGAAGCTTTCTTT.

The rearrangement uses TRBV7-9 and TRBJ1-4; the D is unclear. This CDR3 region has 14 residues. The ends were cut back, 3 bases at V and 0 bases at J, with 5 bases in the middle. Germline V CDR1 and CDR2: SEHNR, FQNEAQ (reference sequence). The CDR3 DNA reads as TGTGCCAGCAGCTTCTCTTCAACTAATGAAAAACTGTTTTTT. Its protein product is CASSFSSTNEKLFF.

Turning to this clone: This same CDR3 is encoded by further DNA sequences in the sample. The chain links TRBV28 to TRBJ1-5, with D perhaps TRBD1 (5 bases). The CDR3 runs 14 residues. From germline, CDR1 is MDHEN and CDR2 SYDVKM. Trimming left V 5 bases short and J 2 bases short, with 10 bases between. The CDR3 coding sequence is TGTGCCAGCAGTCCCCTGGGGGGCAATCAGCCCCAGCATTTT. This encodes CASSPLGGNQPQHF.

This clone was observed once. One end of the junction does not line up with germline, which may come from a read error. This rearrangement joins TRBV5-1 to TRBJ1-2; D is unresolved. The CDR3 loop spans 14 amino acids. From germline, CDR1 is SGHRS and CDR2 YFSETQ. The chain's CDR3 is CASSATNGAYDYTF. The CDR3 coding sequence is TGCGCCAGCAGCGCGACCAACGGAGCATATGACTACACCTTC.

The V and J genes are TRBV29-1 and TRBJ2-7, with 7 bases fitting TRBD2. The CDR3 sequence is 13 residues long. Trimming at V came to 7 bases and at J to 1 base, leaving 7 bases not matched to a gene. Germline lookup yields CDR1 SQVTM and CDR2 ANQGSEA. The CDR3 region is CSASWGGSYEQYF. The CDR3 coding sequence is TGCAGCGCTAGCTGGGGGGGTTCCTACGAGCAGTACTTC.

This clone was seen a single time. The V gene is TRBV29-1, the J gene TRBJ2-5; D is ambiguous. V shed 4 bases and J shed 4 bases, with 19 bases lying between them. This CDR3 has 15 amino acids. Germline values: CDR1 SQVTM, CDR2 ANQGSEA. The CDR3 spells CSVVGRVGKRETQYF. CDR3 DNA sequence: TGCAGCGTTGTAGGTAGGGTGGGAAAAAGAGAGACCCAGTACTTC.

This clone was detected once. The J gene is TRBJ1-6, the V gene TRBV6-2 or TRBV6-3; D remains ambiguous. This CDR3 comprises 14 residues. V dropped 6 bases and J dropped 6 bases, with 12 bases sitting between them. Per the germline V gene, CDR1 is MNHEY and CDR2 is SVGEGT. CDR3 amino acids: CASSTGRSNSPLHF. The CDR3 bases are TGTGCCAGCAGCACCGGACGGAGTAATTCACCCCTCCACTTT.

This clone has only one observation. The chain employs TRBV28 and TRBJ1-1; D is possibly TRBD1 (5 bases). In germline, CDR1 is MDHEN, CDR2 SYDVKM. The germline V and J ends were trimmed by 5 bases and 8 bases, with 15 bases remaining between them. This CDR3 has 13 amino acids. The CDR3 region is CASSLHEGLEAFF. The CDR3 DNA reads TGTGCCAGCAGTCTCCACGAGGGGCTGGAAGCTTTCTTT.